Presented here are 7 T cell receptor beta chains from one specimen sequenced in a study of neurological immune-mediated disorders. MiXCR, run by TCRdb on the 5' RACE reads, gives a single entry per CDR3 protein. This table holds roughly 16,000 distinct CDR3 sequences, under 15% found once. The sequenced material came from PBMCs. The receptors stem from a man in his 60s with HTLV-1-associated myelopathy (HAM/TSP).

The chain combines TRBV2 with TRBJ2-5; 11 bases line up with TRBD2. With V trimmed by 0 bases and J by 5 bases, 5 bases remained unmatched. This CDR3 has 16 residues. Looked up from germline, CDR1 is SNHLY and CDR2 is FYNNEI. The DNA for the CDR3 is TGTGCCAGCAGTGAAGCGCGACTAGCGGGGTACGAGACCCAGTACTTC. It is translated as CASSEARLAGYETQYF. Drawing the rest from reference TRBV2 and TRBJ2-5, the complete variable domain is EPEVTQTPSHQVTQMGQEVILRCVPISNHLYFYWYRQILGQKVEFLVSFYNNEISEKSEIFDDQFSVERPDGSNFTLKIRSTKLEDSAMYFCASSEARLAGYETQYFGPGTRLLVL.

This clonotype was recorded at least ten times. The rearrangement links TRBV4-3 to TRBJ2-7; 7 bases are a match to TRBD2. This CDR3 has 15 residues. V shed 1 base and J 3 bases; nucleotides not matched to a gene: 6. CDR1 and CDR2 (germline): LGHNA, YSLEER. Here the CDR3 reads CASSQGGGVSYEQYF. CDR3 in DNA: TGCGCCAGCAGCCAAGGGGGGGGTGTCAGCTACGAGCAGTACTTC.

This clonotype counts as medium-sized. V gene TRBV18 combines with J gene TRBJ1-1; D not certain. The V gene lost 2 bases and the J gene lost 10 bases, with 17 bases spanning the gap. The germline CDR1 and CDR2 sequences are KGHSH and LQKENI. CDR3 length: 14 residues. Here the CDR3 reads CASSPLEEGPRAFF. As DNA, the CDR3 is TGTGCCAGCTCACCATTAGAAGAAGGGCCTCGAGCTTTCTTT.

Ten or more counts support this clonotype. This chain links TRBV27 with TRBJ2-5, with D unresolved. Between the trimmed V and J ends, which lost 6 bases and 1 base, there was a span of 9 bases. The CDR3 contains 13 residues. Germline lookup yields CDR1 MNHEY and CDR2 SMNVEV (reference sequence). The CDR3 here is CASSHRAQETQYF. In DNA form, the CDR3 reads TGTGCCAGCAGCCACCGGGCCCAAGAGACCCAGTACTTC.

This clonotype was recorded many times. The chain carries TRBV6-2 or TRBV6-3 and TRBJ2-3, with 8 bases matching TRBD2. CDR3 length equals 13 residues. Trimming cost V 7 bases and J 6 bases; bases outside gene matches: 6. The V gene's germline CDR1 is MNHEY and CDR2 SVGEGT. For the CDR3, the DNA is TGTGCCAGCATGCGGACTAGCTTGGATACGCAGTATTTT. Its translation is CASMRTSLDTQYF.

This clonotype was counted many times. The chain uses TRBV7-2 and TRBJ1-5, with D possibly matching TRBD1 (5 bases). Germline V gene sequence: CDR1 SGHTA, CDR2 FQGNSA. CDR3 length equals 13 residues. V was cut by 2 bases and J by 7 bases, with 9 bases left in between. The chain's CDR3 is CASSLQGWQPQHF. The CDR3 DNA reads TGTGCCAGCAGCTTACAGGGCTGGCAGCCCCAGCATTTT.

This clonotype ranks as medium-sized. The V and J genes are TRBV28 and TRBJ2-1, with D perhaps TRBD1 or TRBD2 (7 bases each). Germline V lookup: CDR1 MDHEN, CDR2 SYDVKM. The CDR3 length is 14 residues. With 4 bases removed from V and 9 bases from J, the gap between germline ends came to 16 bases. The CDR3 DNA sequence: TGTGCCAGCAGTTCCCACAGGGGCGGGGGTGAGCAGTTCTTC. It translates to CASSSHRGGGEQFF.